The 9 T cell receptor beta chains below were found in one sample sequenced in a study of shared clonotypes between healthy human individuals. Naive CD8 isolation took CD45RO-negative cells positively selected for CCR7 and excluded terminally differentiated effector memory CD45RA+ cells. Generated by immunoSEQ multiplex PCR, the TCRdb table keeps only in-frame clones and is missing some. Among about 580,000 clones listed, roughly 98% were seen once. The sample taken for sequencing was naive CD8+ T cells sorted from blood. These receptor sequences come from a man in his thirties or forties in good health.

The rearrangement links TRBV4-1 to TRBJ2-1; D gene uncertain. The CDR3 runs 14 residues. Trimming removed 0 bases at V and 9 bases at J, with 12 bases between. Germline V gene data show CDR1 as MGHRA and CDR2 as YSYEKL. The DNA of the CDR3 is TGCGCCAGCAGCCAAGATAATTTTCCGGGTGAGCAGTTCTTC. Protein sequence: CASSQDNFPGEQFF.

The chain recombines TRBV18 with TRBJ1-2, with D hard to call. CDR3 length: 18 residues. Germline CDR1 reads KGHSH; CDR2 reads LQKENI. V was shortened by 3 bases and J by 0 bases, with 20 bases between the two germline ends. CDR3 amino acids: CASSPEPALTLTNYGYTF. CDR3 coding DNA: TGTGCCAGCTCACCGGAGCCTGCCCTGACGCTGACTAACTATGGCTACACCTTC.

This clone has just one count. A read error may produce the germline difference seen at one junction end. This chain joins TRBV7-7 and TRBJ2-5; TRBD1 matches 9 bases. The CDR3 runs 15 residues. Germline loops: CDR1 SSHAT, CDR2 FNYEAQ (reference sequence). As DNA, the CDR3 is TGTGCTAGCAGCTTGGGGACAGGGATGGCAGAGACCCAGTACTTC. As protein: CASSLGTGMAETQYF.

V and J are TRBV7-8 and TRBJ2-2; D possibly corresponds to TRBD2 (6 bases). The length of the CDR3 is 18 residues. V was cut by 1 base and J by 5 bases, with 20 bases left in between. Germline CDR1 SGHVS, CDR2 FQNEAQ. This CDR3 is CASSLVRLSGQITGELFF. CDR3 nucleotides: TGTGCCAGCAGCTTAGTACGGCTTAGCGGCCAAATTACCGGGGAGCTGTTTTTT.

V usage is TRBV7-9 and J usage is TRBJ2-3; 8 positions match TRBD2. Germline CDR1 is SEHNR and CDR2 is FQNEAQ (reference sequence). The J segment lost 2 bases and the V segment lost 10 bases, leaving 8 bases of the junction unmatched. This CDR3 is built from 14 residues. Here the CDR3 DNA reads TGTGCCATGGTGAGCGGGAGAAACACAGATACGCAGTATTTT. Residues: CAMVSGRNTDTQYF.

The chain carries TRBV27 and TRBJ1-5; a weak D match, TRBD1 (5 bases). The CDR3 runs 12 residues. CDR1 MNHEY and CDR2 SMNVEV come from the germline V gene (reference sequence). Trimming removed 11 bases from V and 4 bases from J, with 12 bases in between. The CDR3 region is CAVGWGNQPQHF. The DNA of the CDR3 is TGTGCCGTCGGGTGGGGGAATCAGCCCCAGCATTTT.

The chain links TRBV4-1 to TRBJ2-7; perhaps TRBD1 as D (5 bases). This CDR3 is 15 amino acids long. From germline, CDR1 is MGHRA and CDR2 YSYEKL. The V and J ends lost 0 bases and 3 bases respectively, with 12 bases between them. The CDR3 bases are TGCGCCAGCAGCCAAGATATCAGGGTTGACTACGAGCAGTACTTC. Protein: CASSQDIRVDYEQYF.

This rearrangement joins TRBV6-5 to TRBJ2-1, with 10 bases aligning to TRBD2. The trim removed 6 bases at V and 8 bases at J, leaving 10 bases unmatched. The CDR3 consists of 15 residues. CDR1 is MNHEY, CDR2 SVGAGI, per germline. DNA for the CDR3: TGTGCCAGCAGGCAAATAGCGGGAGGTTTGTATGAGCAGTTCTTC. Protein sequence: CASRQIAGGLYEQFF.

This clone appeared once. The CDR3 loop reads CAWSGDRGETQYF. CDR3 in DNA: TGTGCCTGGAGTGGGGACCGAGGAGAGACCCAGTACTTC. This chain connects TRBV30 to TRBJ2-5; D is perhaps TRBD1 or TRBD2 (5 bases each). Trimming left V 1 base short and J 4 bases short, with 10 bases between. The CDR3 spans 13 residues. Germline V lookup: CDR1 GTSNPN, CDR2 SVGIG (reference sequence).